This T cell receptor beta chain was captured in a study of control samples from healthy donors and cancer patients. Measured with immunoSEQ multiplex PCR; TCRdb has only the in-frame clones, and not every one. The top ten clones hold around 6.8% of a sample with roughly 400,000 clones, approximately 92% of them seen once. Per germline, CDR1 SGHTA and CDR2 FQGTGA. Trimming cost V 6 bases and J 6 bases, with 12 bases left between them. This CDR3 contains 13 residues. The sequencing sample was made of PBMCs. The chain links TRBV7-3 to TRBJ2-1; D gene ambiguous. The origin of this receptor is a middle-aged man with head and neck cancer. CDR3 bases: TGTGCCAGCAGTTCAGTACTAAGCAATGAGCAGTTCTTC. Its translation: CASSSVLSNEQFF.